This TCR beta chain originates from a study of blood T cell repertoires in COVID-19. Authors' methods: Estimation of nucleated cell counts was performed using reference gene primer amplification. Sequencing was performed with immunoSEQ multiplex PCR; in TCRdb, only in-frame clones are kept and a portion is missing. From that table come the V and J calls and clone size; the DNA was used to work out D and trimming. Here the sample spans 250,000 to 300,000 clones, roughly 91% being singletons. CDR1 and CDR2 (germline): LNHDA, SQIVND (reference sequence). The CDR3 contains 14 residues. V dropped 6 bases and J dropped 0 bases, with 11 bases sitting between them.

The origin of this receptor is a woman in her twenties or thirties with COVID-19, enrolled during active disease. The chain uses TRBV19 and TRBJ1-1, with D hard to call. The sequenced material came from peripheral blood. Written as DNA, the CDR3 is TGTGCCAGTAGCCCTCCAGTCATGAACACTGAAGCTTTCTTT. It yields the protein CASSPPVMNTEAFF.